Listed here is a single T cell receptor (beta chain). Original data processing: Reference gene primer amplification yielded estimated nucleated cell counts. Using immunoSEQ multiplex PCR, the repertoire was profiled, and TCRdb retains in-frame clones only, with some absent. V, J and clone size reflect that table, while D and trimming were determined from the DNA. Seen here are around 180,000 clones, under 85% observed once, and the top ten hold more than 5.5%. The data were taken from a study of blood T cell repertoires in COVID-19. Study summary: Samples taken during acute and convalescent COVID-19 were collected in the United States, Italy and Spain. PBMCs, B-cell-depleted T cells, or T cells were the source of the cDNA or gDNA that made up the material.

This CDR3 spans 11 amino acids. Per the germline V gene, CDR1 is SNHLY and CDR2 is FYNNEI. V lost 6 bases, J lost 4 bases, and 6 bases lay in between. The rearrangement links TRBV2 to TRBJ2-5, with D unresolved. The sequence came from a human donor in a cohort sampled during active COVID-19. Sequenced: peripheral blood. CDR3 sequence: CASRVGETQYF. DNA for the CDR3: TGTGCCAGCAGGGTCGGAGAGACCCAGTACTTC.